This T cell receptor beta chain derives from a study of blood T cell repertoires in COVID-19. Study overall: The cDNA or gDNA used as material had been derived from T cells, B-cell-depleted T cells, or PBMCs.

CDR1 SGDLS and CDR2 YYNGEE come from the germline V gene. The CDR3 is made up of 19 amino acids. Between the trimmed V and J ends, which lost 8 bases and 5 bases, there was a span of 35 bases. Assay: immunoSEQ multiplex PCR; the TCRdb copy retains only in-frame clones and omits some. The sample contains roughly 340,000 clones, more than 75% of which appear only once. Assignment of participants to cohorts was predicated upon participant-reported clinical history. Source material: PBMCs or T cells enriched from blood (not recorded which). This clonotype was sampled from a man aged 40-55 years in a cohort exposed to, infected with or recovered from COVID-19 (not recorded which). The chain is built from TRBV9 and TRBJ2-7, with D possibly matching TRBD2 (5 bases). The CDR3 sequence: CASPVLSGKNEPSCNEQYF. DNA of the CDR3: TGTGCCAGTCCTGTTCTATCCGGGAAGAACGAACCCTCTTGTAACGAGCAGTACTTC.